These 21 T cell receptor beta chains share one sample of origin, sequenced in a study of PD-1 blockade in classical Hodgkin lymphoma. Relapses following autologous stem cell transplantation were seen in all patients, with brentuximab vedotin exposure varying. The method was immunoSEQ multiplex PCR; TCRdb's version includes in-frame clones alone and lacks a portion of them. The sample includes tens of thousands of clones, around 80% seen only once; the top ten take roughly 13%. Sequenced here: peripheral blood mononuclear cells (PBMCs), sampled at baseline. The receptor set was obtained from a human donor with classical Hodgkin lymphoma.

CDR3 coding DNA: TGTGCCAGCAGCCCCGGACAGGGTTACAACGAGCAGTACTTC. Its protein is CASSPGQGYNEQYF. V usage is TRBV13 and J usage is TRBJ2-7; 8 bases match TRBD1. This CDR3 has 14 amino acids. The V and J ends lost 5 bases and 5 bases, in that order; junction bases with no gene match: 8. CDR1 is PRHDT and CDR2 is FYEKMQ in the germline V gene (reference sequence).

This clone occurred a few times. This sequence joins TRBV14 and TRBJ1-2; 7 bases are a match to TRBD1. There are 16 residues in the CDR3. V lost 2 bases and J lost 4; bases outside the gene matches: 10. Germline V gene data show CDR1 as SGHDN and CDR2 as FVKESK. CDR3 sequence (DNA): TGTGCCAGCAGCCAAAGACAGGGAGTCCCCTTCTATGGCTACACCTTC. This sequence encodes CASSQRQGVPFYGYTF.

A few counts support this clone. This sequence joins TRBV7-8 and TRBJ2-1; 7 nucleotides align to TRBD1. After removal of 5 bases from V and 3 bases from J, the junction contained 10 bases not matched to a gene. Germline assignment: CDR1 SGHVS and CDR2 FQNEAQ. The CDR3 is made up of 16 amino acids. Written as DNA, the CDR3 is TGTGCCAGCAGCCCCCCAGGGGGAGTGAACTACAATGAGCAGTTCTTC. Protein product: CASSPPGGVNYNEQFF.

The chain is built from TRBV7-3 and TRBJ1-2; 9 bases are shared with TRBD1. Unmatched junction bases numbered 6, after V lost 0 bases and J lost 4 bases. The germline V gene has CDR1 SGHTA and CDR2 FQGTGA. CDR3 size: 16 residues. This CDR3 reads CASSLTSTGGFYGYTF. The CDR3 nucleotides read TGTGCCAGCAGCTTAACTAGCACAGGGGGCTTCTATGGCTACACCTTC.

V gene TRBV29-1 combines with J gene TRBJ1-2; unclear D gene. Germline V lookup: CDR1 SQVTM, CDR2 ANQGSEA. V lost 8 bases, J lost 4 bases, and 23 bases lay in between. The length of the CDR3 is 15 residues. CDR3 loop: CSTSAGSGSTYGYTF. The CDR3 bases are TGCAGCACCTCGGCAGGAAGCGGCTCTACCTATGGCTACACCTTC.

The chain employs TRBV4-1 and TRBJ1-5; perhaps TRBD1 as D (6 bases). V gave up 0 bases and J gave up 10 bases, with 22 bases separating them. The CDR3 loop spans 17 amino acids. CDR1 and CDR2 (germline): MGHRA, YSYEKL. The CDR3 nucleotides read TGCGCCAGCAGCCAAGACCCTCAGGCCAGGGGCAATGATCCCCAGCATTTT. Translating it yields CASSQDPQARGNDPQHF.

The CDR3: CASRADGPEAFF. CDR3 nucleotides: TGTGCCAGCAGAGCAGACGGACCTGAAGCTTTCTTT. V gene TRBV2 combines with J gene TRBJ1-1, with D unclear. V lost 6 bases, J lost 6 bases, and 11 bases lay in between. Germline lookup yields CDR1 SNHLY and CDR2 FYNNEI. The CDR3 extends over 12 amino acids.

This clone was seen more than once but under ten times. The V and J genes are TRBV27 and TRBJ2-6, with D tentatively TRBD1 (6 bases). Trimming stripped 1 base from V and 2 bases from J, with 15 bases between. The length of the CDR3 is 18 residues. Looked up from germline, CDR1 is MNHEY and CDR2 is SMNVEV (reference sequence). The CDR3 DNA is TGTGCCAGCAGTTTATTCCCCTTCACAGGGACTGGGGCCAACGTCCTGACTTTC. Its translation is CASSLFPFTGTGANVLTF.

The chain couples TRBV10-1 to TRBJ1-6; possible D gene TRBD1, 5 bases. The germline V and J ends were trimmed by 8 bases and 6 bases, with 11 bases remaining between them. This CDR3 contains 13 residues. From germline, CDR1 is WNHNN and CDR2 SYGVQD (reference sequence). CDR3: CASEIQGNSPLHF. The CDR3 bases are TGCGCCAGCGAAATTCAGGGTAATTCACCCCTCCACTTT.

This clone was detected only once. The chain couples TRBV5-1 to TRBJ2-1; D is uncertain. CDR1 is SGHRS and CDR2 is YFSETQ in the germline V gene. V was cut by 0 bases and J by 1 base, with 2 bases left in between. The CDR3 is 13 residues long. The CDR3 loop is CASSLESYNEQFF. The CDR3 coding sequence is TGCGCCAGCAGCTTGGAGTCCTACAATGAGCAGTTCTTC.

This chain joins TRBV10-3 and TRBJ2-7, with 13 nucleotides matching TRBD2. The CDR3 sequence is 14 residues long. V shed 6 bases, J shed 7 bases, and the junction held 6 bases outside the gene matches. In germline, CDR1 is ENHRY, CDR2 SYGVKD. The CDR3 sequence: CAISGTSGVREQYF. The CDR3 DNA follows: TGTGCCATCAGCGGGACTAGCGGGGTCCGAGAGCAGTACTTC.

The chain combines TRBV19 with TRBJ2-4, with a possible D match to TRBD2 (6 bases). The ends were cut back, 5 bases at V and 9 bases at J, with 17 bases in the middle. The length of the CDR3 is 14 residues. Germline CDR1 LNHDA, CDR2 SQIVND (reference sequence). The CDR3, as DNA: TGTGCCAGTAGTGTCGGGGGTCCCCGCGGCATTCAGTACTTC. Its protein is CASSVGGPRGIQYF.

The rearrangement links TRBV7-9 to TRBJ2-1, with D maybe TRBD1 (5 bases). This CDR3 has 15 amino acids. Germline lookup yields CDR1 SEHNR and CDR2 FQNEAQ (reference sequence). Trimming removed 7 bases from V and 8 bases from J, with 21 bases in between. CDR3 in DNA: TGTGCCAGCACCCCCAAAGCAGGGATTTTCGATGAGCAGTTCTTC. Translation gives CASTPKAGIFDEQFF.

This chain connects TRBV7-9 to TRBJ1-4; D is uncertain. The CDR3 is made up of 14 amino acids. Trimming took off 1 base at V and 8 bases at J, with 11 bases between the two ends. Germline V gene data show CDR1 as SEHNR and CDR2 as FQNEAQ (reference sequence). The CDR3, as DNA: TGTGCCAGCAGCTTAGACTACCGGGAGGAAAAACTGTTTTTT. Translating it yields CASSLDYREEKLFF.

CDR3 coding DNA: TGTGCCAGCAGCTTGGCAGGGGTAAACTATGGCTACACCTTC. This translates into CASSLAGVNYGYTF. The V call is TRBV11-2, the J call TRBJ1-2; possible D gene TRBD1, 6 bases. CDR1 is SGHAT and CDR2 is FQNNGV in the germline V gene. CDR3 length: 14 residues. V gave up 3 bases and J gave up 2 bases, with 10 bases separating them.

Here the CDR3 DNA reads TGTGCCAGGGGAGGGGAAGGTAGGACTGAAGCTTTCTTT. It is translated as CARGGEGRTEAFF. The rearrangement links TRBV6-6 to TRBJ1-1, with D perhaps matching TRBD1 (5 bases). V was shortened by 9 bases and J by 5 bases, with 16 bases between the two germline ends. Germline CDR1 and CDR2: MNHNY and SVGAGI (reference sequence). The CDR3 is made up of 13 amino acids.

CDR3 amino acids: CASSPDHRASTHGYTF. The DNA for the CDR3 is TGTGCCAGCTCACCCGACCACCGGGCCTCGACCCATGGCTACACCTTC. The chain joins TRBV18 to TRBJ1-2; D call uncertain. This CDR3 is built from 16 residues. Germline V gene lookup returns CDR1 KGHSH and CDR2 LQKENI. Trimming took 3 bases from V and 6 from J, leaving 20 bases between them. The entire variable domain, with the rest obtained from reference TRBV18 and TRBJ1-2, is as follows: NAGVMQNPRHLVRRRGQEARLRCSPMKGHSHVYWYRQLPEEGLKFMVYLQKENIIDESGMPKERFSAEFPKEGPSILRIQQVVRGDSAAYFCASSPDHRASTHGYTFGSGTRLTVV.

The J gene is TRBJ2-7, the V gene TRBV30; TRBD2 might be the D (5 bases). CDR1 and CDR2 (germline): GTSNPN, SVGIG (reference sequence). The CDR3 is 14 residues long. Trimming shortened V by 0 bases and J by 5 bases, and 14 bases separated the two germline ends. The CDR3, as DNA: TGTGCCTGGAGTGTAAGAGGGAAAGCGAACGAGCAGTACTTC. This sequence encodes CAWSVRGKANEQYF.

CDR3 region: CASSWRQGRSQPQHF. In DNA form, the CDR3 reads TGTGCCAGCAGCTGGAGACAGGGAAGAAGCCAGCCCCAGCATTTT. The chain couples TRBV5-6 to TRBJ1-5; 7 nucleotides align to TRBD1. The V and J ends lost 3 bases and 7 bases, in that order; junction bases with no gene match: 10. This CDR3 has 15 amino acids. Germline assignment: CDR1 SGHDT and CDR2 YYEEEE.

V gene TRBV5-1 combines with J gene TRBJ2-5; D call uncertain. Germline CDR1 and CDR2: SGHRS and YFSETQ. V lost 4 bases, J lost 5 bases, and 12 bases lay in between. This CDR3 is built from 13 residues. The CDR3, as DNA: TGCGCCAGCAGCCACCCAGTGTCCGAGACCCAGTACTTC. Translation: CASSHPVSETQYF.

The chain is built from TRBV7-9 and TRBJ1-3; D possibly corresponds to TRBD1 (5 bases). This CDR3 spans 15 amino acids. Between the trimmed V and J ends, which lost 5 bases and 6 bases, there was a span of 17 bases. Germline V gene data show CDR1 as SEHNR and CDR2 as FQNEAQ (reference sequence). The CDR3 reads CASSPRGPGTNTIYF. The CDR3 bases are TGTGCCAGCAGCCCTCGGGGTCCAGGGACAAACACCATATATTTT.